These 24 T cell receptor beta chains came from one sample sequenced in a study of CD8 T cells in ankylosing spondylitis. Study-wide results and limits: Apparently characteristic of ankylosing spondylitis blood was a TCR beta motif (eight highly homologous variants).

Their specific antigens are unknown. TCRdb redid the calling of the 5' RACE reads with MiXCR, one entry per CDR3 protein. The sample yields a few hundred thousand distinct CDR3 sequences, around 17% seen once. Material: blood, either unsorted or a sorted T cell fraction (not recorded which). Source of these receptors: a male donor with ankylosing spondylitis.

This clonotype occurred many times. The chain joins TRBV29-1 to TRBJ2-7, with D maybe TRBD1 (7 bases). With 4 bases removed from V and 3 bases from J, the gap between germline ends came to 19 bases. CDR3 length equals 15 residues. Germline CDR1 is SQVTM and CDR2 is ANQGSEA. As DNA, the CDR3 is TGCAGCGTTGCTGACAGGGACTTACCCGACTACGAGCAGTACTTC. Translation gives CSVADRDLPDYEQYF.

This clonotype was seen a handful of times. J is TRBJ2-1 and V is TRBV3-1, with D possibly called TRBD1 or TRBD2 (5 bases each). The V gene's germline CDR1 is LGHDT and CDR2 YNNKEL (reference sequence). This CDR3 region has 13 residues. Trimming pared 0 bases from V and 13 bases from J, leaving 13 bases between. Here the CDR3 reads CASSQDLEGIQFF. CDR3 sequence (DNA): TGTGCCAGCAGCCAAGATCTTGAGGGGATCCAGTTCTTC.

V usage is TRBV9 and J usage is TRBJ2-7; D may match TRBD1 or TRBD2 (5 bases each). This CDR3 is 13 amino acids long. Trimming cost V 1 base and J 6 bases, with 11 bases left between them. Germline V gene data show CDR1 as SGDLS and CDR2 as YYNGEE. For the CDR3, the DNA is TGTGCCAGCAGCGTAACCGGGGCGGGCGAGCAGTACTTC. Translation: CASSVTGAGEQYF.

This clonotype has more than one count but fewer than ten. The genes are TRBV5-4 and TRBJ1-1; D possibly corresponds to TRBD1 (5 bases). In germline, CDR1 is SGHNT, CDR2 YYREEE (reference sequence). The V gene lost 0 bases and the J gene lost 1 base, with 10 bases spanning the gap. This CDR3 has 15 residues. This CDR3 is CASSLEGRRNTEAFF. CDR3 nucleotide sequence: TGTGCCAGCAGCTTGGAGGGGAGGAGGAACACTGAAGCTTTCTTT.

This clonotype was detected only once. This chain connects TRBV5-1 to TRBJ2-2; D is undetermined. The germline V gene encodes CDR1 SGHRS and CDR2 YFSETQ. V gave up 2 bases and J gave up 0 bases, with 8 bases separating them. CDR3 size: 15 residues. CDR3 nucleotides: TGCGCCAGCAGCTTAGAAGGGACGAACACCGGGGAGCTGTTTTTT. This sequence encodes CASSLEGTNTGELFF.

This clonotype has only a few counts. This chain's CDR3 is CASSKSASGSRTDTQYF. The CDR3 DNA follows: TGTGCCAGCAGCAAATCGGCTAGCGGGAGCCGCACAGATACGCAGTATTTT. The J gene is TRBJ2-3, the V gene TRBV21-1; the D call TRBD2 from the table was never checked on the DNA. TRBV21-1 constitutes a pseudogene. The CDR3 sequence is 17 residues long.

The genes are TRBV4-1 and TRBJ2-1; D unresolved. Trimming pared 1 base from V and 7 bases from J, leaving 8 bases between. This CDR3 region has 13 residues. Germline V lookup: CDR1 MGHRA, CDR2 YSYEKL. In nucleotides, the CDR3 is TGCGCCAGCAGCCAAGGGGTCGAGAATGAGCAGTTCTTC. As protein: CASSQGVENEQFF.

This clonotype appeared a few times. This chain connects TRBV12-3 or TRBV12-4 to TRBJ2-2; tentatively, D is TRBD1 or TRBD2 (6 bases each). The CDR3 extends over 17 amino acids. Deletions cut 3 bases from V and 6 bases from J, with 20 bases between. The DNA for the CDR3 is TGTGCCAGCAGTTTGGAGGGGGATATCGTCGGGGCCGGGGAGCTGTTTTTT. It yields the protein CASSLEGDIVGAGELFF.

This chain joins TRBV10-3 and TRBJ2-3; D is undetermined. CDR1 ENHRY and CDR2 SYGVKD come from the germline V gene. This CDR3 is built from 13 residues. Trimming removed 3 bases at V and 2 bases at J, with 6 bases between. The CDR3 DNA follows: TGTGCCATCAGTGATTTGCTCACAGATACGCAGTATTTT. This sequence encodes CAISDLLTDTQYF.

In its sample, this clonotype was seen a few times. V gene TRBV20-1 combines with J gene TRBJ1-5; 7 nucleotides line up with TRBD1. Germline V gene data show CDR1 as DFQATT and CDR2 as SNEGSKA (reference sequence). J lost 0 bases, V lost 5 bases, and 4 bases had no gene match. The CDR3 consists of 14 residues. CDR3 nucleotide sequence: TGCAGTGCTCACGGGACAGCTAGCAATCAGCCCCAGCATTTT. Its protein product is CSAHGTASNQPQHF.

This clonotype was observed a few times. The CDR3 DNA sequence: TGTGCCAGCAGCTCCGGGACAGCCCCGGGAGAGACCCAGTACTTC. It codes for CASSSGTAPGETQYF. The chain combines TRBV5-6 with TRBJ2-5, with TRBD1 identical over 7 bases. Germline loops: CDR1 SGHDT, CDR2 YYEEEE. The CDR3 runs 15 residues. J was trimmed by 4 bases and V by 3 bases; bases with no gene match: 9. Combining the CDR3 with reference TRBV5-6 and TRBJ2-5 gives the whole variable domain DAGVTQSPTHLIKTRGQQVTLRCSPKSGHDTVSWYQQALGQGPQFIFQYYEEEERQRGNFPDRFSGHQFPNYSSELNVNALLLGDSALYLCASSSGTAPGETQYFGPGTRLLVL.

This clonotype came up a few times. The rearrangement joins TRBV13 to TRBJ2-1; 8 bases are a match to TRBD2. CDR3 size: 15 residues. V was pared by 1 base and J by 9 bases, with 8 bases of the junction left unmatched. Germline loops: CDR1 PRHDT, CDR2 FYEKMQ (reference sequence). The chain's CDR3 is CASSLDRGGLVEQFF. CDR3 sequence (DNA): TGTGCCAGCAGCTTAGATCGGGGGGGGCTGGTTGAGCAGTTCTTC.

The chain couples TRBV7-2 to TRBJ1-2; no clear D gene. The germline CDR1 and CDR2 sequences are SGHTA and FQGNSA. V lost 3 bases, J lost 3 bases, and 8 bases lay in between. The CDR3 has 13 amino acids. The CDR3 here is CASSFLPDYGYTF. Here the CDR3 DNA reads TGTGCCAGCAGCTTTTTACCAGACTATGGCTACACCTTC. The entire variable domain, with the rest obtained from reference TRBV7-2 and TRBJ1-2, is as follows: GAGVSQSPSNKVTEKGKDVELRCDPISGHTALYWYRQSLGQGLEFLIYFQGNSAPDKSGLPSDRFSAERTGGSVSTLTIQRTQQEDSAVYLCASSFLPDYGYTFGSGTRLTVV.

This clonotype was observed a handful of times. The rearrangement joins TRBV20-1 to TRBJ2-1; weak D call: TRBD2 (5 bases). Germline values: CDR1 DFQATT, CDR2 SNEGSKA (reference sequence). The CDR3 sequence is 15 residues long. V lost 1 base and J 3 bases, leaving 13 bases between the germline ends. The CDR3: CSARARGLDYNEQFF. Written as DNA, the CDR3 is TGCAGTGCTAGAGCCCGAGGGCTAGACTACAATGAGCAGTTCTTC.

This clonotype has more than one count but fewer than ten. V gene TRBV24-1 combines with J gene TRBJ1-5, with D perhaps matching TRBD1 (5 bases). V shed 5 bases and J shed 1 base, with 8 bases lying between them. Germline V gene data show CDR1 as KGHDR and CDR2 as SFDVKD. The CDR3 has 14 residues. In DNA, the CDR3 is TGTGCCACCAGTGGCGGGGGAAGCAATCAGCCCCAGCATTTT. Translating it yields CATSGGGSNQPQHF.

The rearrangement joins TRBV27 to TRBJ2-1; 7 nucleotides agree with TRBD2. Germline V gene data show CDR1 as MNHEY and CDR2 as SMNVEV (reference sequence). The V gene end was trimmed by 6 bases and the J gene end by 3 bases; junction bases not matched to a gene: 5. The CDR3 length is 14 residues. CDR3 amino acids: CASREAGDYNEQFF. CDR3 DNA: TGTGCCAGCAGGGAGGCGGGAGACTACAATGAGCAGTTCTTC.

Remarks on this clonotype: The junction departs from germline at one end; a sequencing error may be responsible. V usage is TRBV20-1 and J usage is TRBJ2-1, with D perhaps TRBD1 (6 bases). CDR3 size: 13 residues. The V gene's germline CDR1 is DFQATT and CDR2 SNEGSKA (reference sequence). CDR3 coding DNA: TGCAGTGCTACAGGGGCGAACTACAATGAGCAGTTATTC. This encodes CSATGANYNEQLF.

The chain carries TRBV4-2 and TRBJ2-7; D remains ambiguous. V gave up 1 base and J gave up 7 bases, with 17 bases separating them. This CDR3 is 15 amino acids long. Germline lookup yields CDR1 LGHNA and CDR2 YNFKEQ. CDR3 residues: CASSQANGDPTEQYF. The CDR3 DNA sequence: TGTGCCAGCAGCCAAGCCAACGGCGACCCCACGGAGCAGTACTTC.

The CDR3 is CASSDGRGNEQFF. CDR3 in DNA: TGTGCCAGCAGCGACGGACGAGGCAATGAGCAGTTCTTC. The chain links TRBV9 to TRBJ2-1; D ambiguous. The CDR3 runs to 13 residues. Per germline, CDR1 SGDLS and CDR2 YYNGEE. Trimming left V 3 bases short and J 6 bases short, with 10 bases between.

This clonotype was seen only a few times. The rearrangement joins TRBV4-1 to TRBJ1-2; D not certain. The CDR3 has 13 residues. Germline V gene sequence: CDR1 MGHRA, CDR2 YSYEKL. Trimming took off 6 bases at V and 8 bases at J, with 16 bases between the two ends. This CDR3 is CASRDGVSVGYTF. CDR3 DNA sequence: TGCGCCAGCAGAGACGGGGTTTCAGTAGGCTACACCTTC.

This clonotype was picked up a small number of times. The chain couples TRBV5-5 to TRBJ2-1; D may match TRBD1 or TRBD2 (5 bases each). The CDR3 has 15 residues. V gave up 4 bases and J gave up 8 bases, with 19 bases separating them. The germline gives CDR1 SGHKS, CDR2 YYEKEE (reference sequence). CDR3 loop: CASSATGTGIDEQFF. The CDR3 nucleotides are TGTGCCAGCAGCGCCACGGGGACCGGTATCGATGAGCAGTTCTTC. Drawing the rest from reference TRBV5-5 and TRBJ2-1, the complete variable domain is DAGVTQSPTHLIKTRGQQVTLRCSPISGHKSVSWYQQVLGQGPQFIFQYYEKEERGRGNFPDRFSARQFPNYSSELNVNALLLGDSALYLCASSATGTGIDEQFFGPGTRLTVL.

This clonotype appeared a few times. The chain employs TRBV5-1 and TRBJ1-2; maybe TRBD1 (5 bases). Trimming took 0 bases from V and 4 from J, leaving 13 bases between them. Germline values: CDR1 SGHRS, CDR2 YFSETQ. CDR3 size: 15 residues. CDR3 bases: TGCGCCAGCAGCTTGGAGGGGATTCCGGGCTATGGCTACACCTTC. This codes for CASSLEGIPGYGYTF.

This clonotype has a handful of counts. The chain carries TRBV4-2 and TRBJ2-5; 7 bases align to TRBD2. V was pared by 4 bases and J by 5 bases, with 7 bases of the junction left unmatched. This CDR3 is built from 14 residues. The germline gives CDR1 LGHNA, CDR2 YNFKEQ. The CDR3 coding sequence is TGTGCCAGCAGCCTGGCGGGGGTCGGGGAGACCCAGTACTTC. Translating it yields CASSLAGVGETQYF.

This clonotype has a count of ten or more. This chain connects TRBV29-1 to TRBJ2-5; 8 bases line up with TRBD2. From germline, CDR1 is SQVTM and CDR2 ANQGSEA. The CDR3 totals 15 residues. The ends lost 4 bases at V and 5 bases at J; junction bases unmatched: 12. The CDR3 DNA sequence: TGCAGCGTTGTCGTCGCGGGGGGTCTGAAGGAGACCCAGTACTTC. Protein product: CSVVVAGGLKETQYF.